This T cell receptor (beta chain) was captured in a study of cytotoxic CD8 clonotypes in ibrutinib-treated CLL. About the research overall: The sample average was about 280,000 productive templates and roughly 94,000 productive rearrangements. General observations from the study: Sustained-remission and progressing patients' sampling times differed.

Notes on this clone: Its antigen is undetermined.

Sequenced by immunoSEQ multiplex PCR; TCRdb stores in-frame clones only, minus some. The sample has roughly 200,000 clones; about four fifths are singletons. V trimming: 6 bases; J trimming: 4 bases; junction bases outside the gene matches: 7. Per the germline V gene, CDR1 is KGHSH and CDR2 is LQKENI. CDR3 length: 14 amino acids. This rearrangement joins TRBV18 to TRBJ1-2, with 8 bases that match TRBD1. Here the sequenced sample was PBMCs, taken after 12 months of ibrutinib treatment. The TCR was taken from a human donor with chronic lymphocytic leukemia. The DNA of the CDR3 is TGTGCCAGCTCCCCGTCAGGGGGCGGCTATGGCTACACCTTC. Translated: CASSPSGGGYGYTF. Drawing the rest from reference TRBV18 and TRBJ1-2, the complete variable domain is NAGVMQNPRHLVRRRGQEARLRCSPMKGHSHVYWYRQLPEEGLKFMVYLQKENIIDESGMPKERFSAEFPKEGPSILRIQQVVRGDSAAYFCASSPSGGGYGYTFGSGTRLTVV.